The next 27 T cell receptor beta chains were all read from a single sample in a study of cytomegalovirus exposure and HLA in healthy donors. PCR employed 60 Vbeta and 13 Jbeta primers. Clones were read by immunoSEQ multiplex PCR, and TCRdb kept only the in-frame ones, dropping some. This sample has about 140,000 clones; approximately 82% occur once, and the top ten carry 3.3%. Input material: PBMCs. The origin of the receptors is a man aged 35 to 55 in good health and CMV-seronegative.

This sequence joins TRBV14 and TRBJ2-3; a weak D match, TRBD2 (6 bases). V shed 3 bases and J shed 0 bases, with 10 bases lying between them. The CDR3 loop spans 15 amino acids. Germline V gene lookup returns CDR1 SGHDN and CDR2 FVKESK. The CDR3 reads CASSQRGLSTDTQYF. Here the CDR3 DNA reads TGTGCCAGCAGCCAGCGGGGTCTAAGCACAGATACGCAGTATTTT.

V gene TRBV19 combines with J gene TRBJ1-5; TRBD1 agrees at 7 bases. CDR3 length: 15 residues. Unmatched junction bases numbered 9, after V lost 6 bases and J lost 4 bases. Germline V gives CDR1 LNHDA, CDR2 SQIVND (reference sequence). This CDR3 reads CASSHWDSVNQPQHF. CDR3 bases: TGTGCCAGTAGCCACTGGGACAGCGTAAATCAGCCCCAGCATTTT.

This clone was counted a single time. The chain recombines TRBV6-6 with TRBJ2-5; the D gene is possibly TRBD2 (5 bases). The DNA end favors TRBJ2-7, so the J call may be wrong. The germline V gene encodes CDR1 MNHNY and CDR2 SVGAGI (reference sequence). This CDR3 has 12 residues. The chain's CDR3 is CATARGLYEQYF. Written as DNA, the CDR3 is TGTGCCACCGCTCGGGGTCTCTACGAGCAGTACTTC.

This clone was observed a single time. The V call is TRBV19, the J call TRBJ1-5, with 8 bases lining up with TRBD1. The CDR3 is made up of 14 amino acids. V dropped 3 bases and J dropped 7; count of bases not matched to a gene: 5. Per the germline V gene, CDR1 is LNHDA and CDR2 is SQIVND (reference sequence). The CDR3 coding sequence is TGTGCCAGTAGTATGCGACAGGGGAGGCAGCCCCAGCATTTT. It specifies CASSMRQGRQPQHF. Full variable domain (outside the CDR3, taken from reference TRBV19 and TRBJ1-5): DGGITQSPKYLFRKEGQNVTLSCEQNLNHDAMYWYRQDPGQGLRLIYYSQIVNDFQKGDIAEGYSVSREKKESFPLTVTSAQKNPTAFYLCASSMRQGRQPQHFGDGTRLSIL.

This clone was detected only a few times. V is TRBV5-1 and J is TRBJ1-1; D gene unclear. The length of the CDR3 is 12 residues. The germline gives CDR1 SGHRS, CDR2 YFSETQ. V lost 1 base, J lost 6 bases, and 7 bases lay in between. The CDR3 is CASSLNGPEAFF. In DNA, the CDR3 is TGCGCCAGCAGCTTGAATGGGCCTGAAGCTTTCTTT.

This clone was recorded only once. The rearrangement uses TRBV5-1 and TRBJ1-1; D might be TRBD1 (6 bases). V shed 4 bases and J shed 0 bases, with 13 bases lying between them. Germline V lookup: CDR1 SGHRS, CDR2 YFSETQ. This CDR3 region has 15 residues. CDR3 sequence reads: CASSPQGRVNTEAFF. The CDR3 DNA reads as TGCGCCAGCAGCCCTCAGGGGCGGGTGAACACTGAAGCTTTCTTT.

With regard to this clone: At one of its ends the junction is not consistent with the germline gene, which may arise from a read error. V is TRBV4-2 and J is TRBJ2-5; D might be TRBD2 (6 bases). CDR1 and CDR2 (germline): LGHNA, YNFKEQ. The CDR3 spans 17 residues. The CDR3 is CASSQGGRGDAREPQYF. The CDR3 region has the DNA TGTGCCAGCAGCCAAGGCGGGCGGGGAGACGCAAGAGAGCCCCAGTACTTC.

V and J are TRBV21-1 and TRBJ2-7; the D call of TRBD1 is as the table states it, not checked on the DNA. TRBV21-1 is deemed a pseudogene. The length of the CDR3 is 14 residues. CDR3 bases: TGTGCCAGCAGCTTGCGTGGGGCCACCTACGAGCAGTACTTC. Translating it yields CASSLRGATYEQYF.

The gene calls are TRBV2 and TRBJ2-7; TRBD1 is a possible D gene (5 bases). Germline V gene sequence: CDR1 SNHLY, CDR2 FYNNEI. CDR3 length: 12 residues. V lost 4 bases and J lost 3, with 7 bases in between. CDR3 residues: CASSGGGYEQYF. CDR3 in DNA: TGTGCCAGCAGTGGGGGCGGCTACGAGCAGTACTTC.

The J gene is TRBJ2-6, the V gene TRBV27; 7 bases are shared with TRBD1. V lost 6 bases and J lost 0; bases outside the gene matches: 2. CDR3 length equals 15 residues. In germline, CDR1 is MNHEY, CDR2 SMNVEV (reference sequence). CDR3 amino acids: CASRTGSSGANVLTF. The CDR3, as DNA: TGTGCCAGCAGGACAGGGTCCTCTGGGGCCAACGTCCTGACTTTC. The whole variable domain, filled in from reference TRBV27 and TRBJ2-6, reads EAQVTQNPRYLITVTGKKLTVTCSQNMNHEYMSWYRQDPGLGLRQIYYSMNVEVTDKGDVPEGYKVSRKEKRNFPLILESPSPNQTSLYFCASRTGSSGANVLTFGAGSRLTVL.

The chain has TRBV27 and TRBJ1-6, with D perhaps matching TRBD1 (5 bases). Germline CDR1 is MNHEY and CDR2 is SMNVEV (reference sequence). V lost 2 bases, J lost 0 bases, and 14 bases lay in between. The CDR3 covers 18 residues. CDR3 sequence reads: CASSLRGDASSYNSPLHF. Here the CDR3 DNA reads TGTGCCAGCAGTTTACGGGGGGACGCCAGCTCCTATAATTCACCCCTCCACTTT.

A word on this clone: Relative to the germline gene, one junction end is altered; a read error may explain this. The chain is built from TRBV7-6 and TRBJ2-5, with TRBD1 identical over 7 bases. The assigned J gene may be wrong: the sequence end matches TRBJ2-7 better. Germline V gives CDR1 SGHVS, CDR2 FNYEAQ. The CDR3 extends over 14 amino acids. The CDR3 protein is CAGSPRTGSYEQYF. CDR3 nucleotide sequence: TGTGCCGGCAGCCCCCGGACAGGTTCCTACGAGCAGTACTTC.

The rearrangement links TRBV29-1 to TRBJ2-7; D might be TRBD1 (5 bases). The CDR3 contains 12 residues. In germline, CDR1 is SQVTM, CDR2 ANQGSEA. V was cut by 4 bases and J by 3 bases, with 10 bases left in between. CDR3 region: CSVVGPGYEQYF. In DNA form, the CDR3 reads TGCAGCGTTGTGGGGCCAGGCTACGAGCAGTACTTC.

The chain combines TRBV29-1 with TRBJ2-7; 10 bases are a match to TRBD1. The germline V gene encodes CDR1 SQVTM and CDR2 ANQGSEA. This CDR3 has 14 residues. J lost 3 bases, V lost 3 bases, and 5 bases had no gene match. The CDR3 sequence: CSVDVGQGGYEQYF. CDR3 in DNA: TGCAGCGTTGACGTAGGACAGGGGGGCTACGAGCAGTACTTC.

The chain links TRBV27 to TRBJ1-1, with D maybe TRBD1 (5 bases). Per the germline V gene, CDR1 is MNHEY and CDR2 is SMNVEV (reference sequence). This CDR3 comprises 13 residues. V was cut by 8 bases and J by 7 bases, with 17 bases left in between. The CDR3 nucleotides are TGTGCCAGCGGCCTACCTAGCGGGGGTGAAGCTTTCTTT. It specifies CASGLPSGGEAFF.

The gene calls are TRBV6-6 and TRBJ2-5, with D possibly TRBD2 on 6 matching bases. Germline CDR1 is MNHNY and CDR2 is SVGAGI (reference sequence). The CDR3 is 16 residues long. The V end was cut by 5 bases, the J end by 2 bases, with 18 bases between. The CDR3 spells CASSRGTPRIQETQYF. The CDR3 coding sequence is TGTGCCAGCAGTCGCGGGACTCCGCGGATTCAAGAGACCCAGTACTTC.

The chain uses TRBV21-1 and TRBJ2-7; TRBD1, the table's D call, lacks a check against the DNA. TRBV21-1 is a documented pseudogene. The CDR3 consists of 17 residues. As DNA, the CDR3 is TGTGCCAGCACCAAAACGAACTTATGGGACAGGGTACACGAGCAGTACTTC. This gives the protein CASTKTNLWDRVHEQYF.

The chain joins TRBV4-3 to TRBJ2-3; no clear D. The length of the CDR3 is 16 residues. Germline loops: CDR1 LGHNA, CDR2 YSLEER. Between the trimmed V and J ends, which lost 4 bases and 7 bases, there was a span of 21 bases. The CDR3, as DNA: TGCGCCAGCAGCCTCCGAGTGGTTGGCGGAACACATACGCAGTATTTT. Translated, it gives CASSLRVVGGTHTQYF.

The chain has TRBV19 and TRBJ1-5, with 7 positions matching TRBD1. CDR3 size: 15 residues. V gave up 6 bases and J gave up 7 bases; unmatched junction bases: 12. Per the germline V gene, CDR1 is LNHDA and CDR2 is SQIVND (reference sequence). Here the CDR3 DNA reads TGTGCCAGTAGGCGGAGGACAGGAGAGGGGCAGCCCCAGCATTTT. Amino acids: CASRRRTGEGQPQHF.

The CDR3 here is CASSPTGTGSYERYF. The DNA of the CDR3 is TGTGCCAGCAGTCCCACCGGGACAGGGTCCTACGAGCGGTACTTC. The chain carries TRBV13 and TRBJ2-5; 9 bases fit TRBD1. Trimming took 6 bases from V and 13 from J; bases not matched to a gene: 18. This CDR3 is 15 amino acids long. Germline V gene lookup returns CDR1 PRHDT and CDR2 FYEKMQ (reference sequence). Full variable domain (rest looked up from reference TRBV13 and TRBJ2-5): AAGVIQSPRHLIKEKRETATLKCYPIPRHDTVYWYQQGPGQDPQFLISFYEKMQSDKGSIPDRFSAQQFSDYHSELNMSSLELGDSALYFCASSPTGTGSYERYFGPGTRLLVL.

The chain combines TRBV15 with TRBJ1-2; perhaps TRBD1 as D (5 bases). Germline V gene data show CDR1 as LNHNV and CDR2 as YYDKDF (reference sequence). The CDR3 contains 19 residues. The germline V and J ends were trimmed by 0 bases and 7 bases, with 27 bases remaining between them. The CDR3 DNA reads TGTGCCACCAGCAGAGATTGGGGGTATGTGTTACGGGGGGGAGTTGGCTACACCTTC. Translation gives CATSRDWGYVLRGGVGYTF.

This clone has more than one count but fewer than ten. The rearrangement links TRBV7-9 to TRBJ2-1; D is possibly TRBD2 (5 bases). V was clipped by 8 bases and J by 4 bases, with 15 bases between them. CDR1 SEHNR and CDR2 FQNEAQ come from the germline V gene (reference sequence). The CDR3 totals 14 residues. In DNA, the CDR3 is TGTGCCAGCGAGGGAATGGGCGAGTACAATGAGCAGTTCTTC. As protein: CASEGMGEYNEQFF.

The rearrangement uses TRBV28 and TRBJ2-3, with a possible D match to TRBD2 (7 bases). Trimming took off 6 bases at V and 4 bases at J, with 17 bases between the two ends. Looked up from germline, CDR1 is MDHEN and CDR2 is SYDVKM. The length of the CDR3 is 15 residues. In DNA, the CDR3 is TGTGCCAGCAGGAAGGGGGGGGTTTCGGCAGATACGCAGTATTTT. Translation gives CASRKGGVSADTQYF.

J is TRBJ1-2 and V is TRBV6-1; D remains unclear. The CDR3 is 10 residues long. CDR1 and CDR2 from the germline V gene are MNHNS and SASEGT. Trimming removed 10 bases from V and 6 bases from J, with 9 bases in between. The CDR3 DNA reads TGTGCCACACGGAGGGATGGCTACACCTTC. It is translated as CATRRDGYTF.

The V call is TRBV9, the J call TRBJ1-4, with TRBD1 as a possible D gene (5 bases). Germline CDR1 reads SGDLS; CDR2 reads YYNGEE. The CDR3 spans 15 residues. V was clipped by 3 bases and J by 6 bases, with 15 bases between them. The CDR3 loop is CASSAVRGDDEKLFF. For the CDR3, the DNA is TGTGCCAGCAGCGCCGTCCGGGGGGATGATGAAAAACTGTTTTTT. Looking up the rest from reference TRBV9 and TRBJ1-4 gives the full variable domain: DSGVTQTPKHLITATGQRVTLRCSPRSGDLSVYWYQQSLDQGLQFLIQYYNGEERAKGNILERFSAQQFPDLHSELNLSSLELGDSALYFCASSAVRGDDEKLFFGSGTQLSVL.

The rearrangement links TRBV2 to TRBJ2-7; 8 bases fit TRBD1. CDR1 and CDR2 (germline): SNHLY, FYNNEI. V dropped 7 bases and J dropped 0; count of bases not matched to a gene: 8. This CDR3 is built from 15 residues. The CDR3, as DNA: TGTGCCAGCACGACAGGGGACAGCTTCTCCTACGAGCAGTACTTC. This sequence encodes CASTTGDSFSYEQYF.

CDR3: CASSPTTGLNTEAFF. CDR3 nucleotides: TGTGCCAGCTCACCTACTACAGGTCTGAACACTGAAGCTTTCTTT. The chain carries TRBV18 and TRBJ1-1, with D perhaps matching TRBD1 (5 bases). Germline-derived CDR1 and CDR2 are KGHSH and LQKENI. Trimming took off 3 bases at V and 0 bases at J, with 11 bases between the two ends. CDR3 size: 15 residues.